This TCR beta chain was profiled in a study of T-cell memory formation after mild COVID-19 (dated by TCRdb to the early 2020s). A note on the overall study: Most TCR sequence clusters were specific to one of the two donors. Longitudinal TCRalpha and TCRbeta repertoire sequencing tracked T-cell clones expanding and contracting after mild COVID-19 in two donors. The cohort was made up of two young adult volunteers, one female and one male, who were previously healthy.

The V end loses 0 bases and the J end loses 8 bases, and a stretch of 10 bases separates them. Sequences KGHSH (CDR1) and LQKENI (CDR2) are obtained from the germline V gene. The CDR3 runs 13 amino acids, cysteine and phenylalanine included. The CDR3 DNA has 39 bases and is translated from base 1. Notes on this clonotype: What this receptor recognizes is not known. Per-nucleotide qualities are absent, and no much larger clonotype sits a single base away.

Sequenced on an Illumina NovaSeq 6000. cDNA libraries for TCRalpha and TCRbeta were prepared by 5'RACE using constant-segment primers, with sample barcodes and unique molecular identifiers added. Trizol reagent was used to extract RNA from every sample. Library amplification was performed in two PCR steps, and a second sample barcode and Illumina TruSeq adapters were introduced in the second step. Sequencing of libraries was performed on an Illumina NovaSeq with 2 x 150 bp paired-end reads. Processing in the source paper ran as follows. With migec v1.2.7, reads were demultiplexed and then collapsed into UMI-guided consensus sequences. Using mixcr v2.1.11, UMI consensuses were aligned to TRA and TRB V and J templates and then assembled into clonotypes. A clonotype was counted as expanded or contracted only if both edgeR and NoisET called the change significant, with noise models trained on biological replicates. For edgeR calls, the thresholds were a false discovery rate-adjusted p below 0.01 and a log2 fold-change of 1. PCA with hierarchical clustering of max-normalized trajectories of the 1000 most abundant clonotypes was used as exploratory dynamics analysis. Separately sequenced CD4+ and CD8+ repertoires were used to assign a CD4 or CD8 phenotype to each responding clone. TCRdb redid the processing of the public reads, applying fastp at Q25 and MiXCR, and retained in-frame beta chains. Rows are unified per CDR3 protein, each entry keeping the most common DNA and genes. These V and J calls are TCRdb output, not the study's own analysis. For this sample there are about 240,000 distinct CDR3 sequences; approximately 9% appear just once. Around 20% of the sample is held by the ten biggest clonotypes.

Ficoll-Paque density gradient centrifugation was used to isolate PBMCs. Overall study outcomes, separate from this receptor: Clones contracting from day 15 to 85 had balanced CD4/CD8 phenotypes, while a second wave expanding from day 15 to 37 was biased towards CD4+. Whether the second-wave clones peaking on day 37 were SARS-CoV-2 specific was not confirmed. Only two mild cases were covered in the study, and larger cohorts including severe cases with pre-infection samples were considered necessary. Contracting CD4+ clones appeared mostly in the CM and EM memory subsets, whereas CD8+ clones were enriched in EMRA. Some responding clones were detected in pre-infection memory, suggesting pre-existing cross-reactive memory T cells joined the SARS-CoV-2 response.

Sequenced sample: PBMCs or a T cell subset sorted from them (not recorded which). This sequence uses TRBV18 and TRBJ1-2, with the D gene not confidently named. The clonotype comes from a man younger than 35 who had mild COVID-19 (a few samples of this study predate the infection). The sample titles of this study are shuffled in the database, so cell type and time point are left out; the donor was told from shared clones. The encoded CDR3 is CASSPPVRQGYTF. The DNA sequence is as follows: TGTGCCAGCTCACCACCCGTCAGGCAGGGCTACACCTTC.